These 10 T cell receptor beta chains originate from one sample sequenced in a study of T cell clonality in common variable immunodeficiency. The method was immunoSEQ multiplex PCR; TCRdb's version includes in-frame clones alone and lacks a portion of them. The data list tens of thousands of clones, none observed once; around 3.3% falls to the top ten. The sequencing input was peripheral blood mononuclear cells. Receptors were obtained from a person aged 18 to 75 in good health.

The table lists this clone with many counts. The sequenced fragment ends 3 residues before the CDR3 boundary, so the rest is inferred from the germline J gene. This chain uses TRBV5-4 with TRBJ1-5, with D possibly matching TRBD1 (5 bases). V lost 4 bases, J lost 9 bases, and 17 bases lay in between. The CDR3 contains 14 residues. Germline V gives CDR1 SGHNT, CDR2 YYREEE (reference sequence). The part of the CDR3 DNA that was read is TGTGCCAGCAGCAACGGACGGGGGGAGGGGCCC. It encodes CASSNGRGEGP. The entire CDR3 is CASSNGRGEGPQHF. The full variable domain, in which reference TRBV5-4 and TRBJ1-5 provide the parts outside the CDR3, is ETGVTQSPTHLIKTRGQQVTLRCSSQSGHNTVSWYQQALGQGPQFIFQYYREEENGRGNFPPRFSGLQFPNYSSELNVNALELDDSALYLCASSNGRGEGPQHFGDGTRLSIL.

As to this clone: The CDR3 extends 3 residues past the end of the read, so its final part is completed from the germline J gene. The chain carries TRBV19 and TRBJ1-2, with TRBD1 matching over 7 bases. The CDR3 is 14 amino acids. With V trimmed by 6 bases and J by 3 bases, 7 bases remained unmatched. The germline CDR1 and CDR2 sequences are LNHDA and SQIVND (reference sequence). CDR3 in amino acids: CASRVGQTHYGYTF. CDR3 DNA, as far as it was read: TGTGCCAGTAGGGTGGGACAGACCCACTATGGC.

Note on this clone: From the germline J gene comes the end of the CDR3, since the read stops 3 residues before it. This rearrangement joins TRBV7-9 to TRBJ2-2; D may be TRBD1 (5 bases). The CDR3 is 14 amino acids. CDR1 and CDR2 (germline): SEHNR, FQNEAQ (reference sequence). CDR3 bases read: TGTGCCAGCAGCTTAGCAGGGGTTAATGAAAAG. This codes for CASSLAGVNEK. The CDR3 as a whole reads CASSLAGVNEKLFF. The full variable domain, its missing parts supplied by reference TRBV7-9 and TRBJ2-2, is DTGVSQNPRHKITKRGQNVTFRCDPISEHNRLYWYRQTLGQGPEFLTYFQNEAQLEKSRLLSDRFSAERPKGSFSTLEIQRTEQGDSAMYLCASSLAGVNEKLFFGEGSRLTVL.

This clone was seen a few times. Coverage ceases 3 residues before the CDR3 finishes, and the germline J gene fills in the end. The gene calls are TRBV19 and TRBJ1-5; possible D gene TRBD1, 5 bases. The CDR3 sequence is 17 residues long. V lost 0 bases and J 2 bases, leaving 14 bases between the germline ends. CDR1 is LNHDA, CDR2 SQIVND, per germline (reference sequence). CDR3 DNA, as far as it was read: TGTGCCAGTAGTATAGATCCAGGGATGATGGGCAATCAGCCC. This codes for CASSIDPGMMGNQP. The entire CDR3 reads CASSIDPGMMGNQPQHF.

Note on this clone: The read falls 3 residues short of the CDR3 end, and the missing part is taken from the germline J gene. V usage is TRBV19 and J usage is TRBJ1-2; TRBD1 matches 8 bases. The germline CDR1 and CDR2 sequences are LNHDA and SQIVND (reference sequence). The CDR3 contains 11 residues. The CDR3 reads CGAGGNYGYTF. The sequenced part of the CDR3 DNA is TGTGGGGCAGGGGGCAACTATGGC.

Details on this clone: Since a far larger clone is one base different, this is likely a read error. The read halts 3 residues ahead of the CDR3 end, with the missing end drawn from the germline J gene. The gene calls are TRBV6-2 or TRBV6-3 and TRBJ1-6; possible D gene TRBD1, 5 bases. In germline, CDR1 is MNHEY, CDR2 SVGEGT. Trimming shortened V by 6 bases and J by 11 bases, and 14 bases separated the two germline ends. The CDR3 runs to 13 residues. The CDR3 loop reads CASRQVMDPPLHF. The DNA read from the CDR3 is TGTGCCAGCAGACAGGTTATGGATCCACCC.

This clone was counted at least ten times. Coverage ceases 3 residues before the CDR3 finishes, and the germline J gene fills in the end. The chain is built from TRBV6-1 and TRBJ1-6, with 9 bases identical to TRBD1. This CDR3 has 15 amino acids. The J segment lost 4 bases and the V segment lost 3 bases, leaving 1 base of the junction unmatched. Per germline, CDR1 MNHNS and CDR2 SASEGT. CDR3 loop: CASSEGTGYNSPLHF. The DNA read from the CDR3 is TGTGCCAGCAGTGAGGGGACAGGGTATAATTCACCC.

At least ten counts were recorded for this clone. The observed sequence ends 3 residues before the CDR3 terminus, with the missing tail filled in from the germline J gene. This sequence joins TRBV7-8 and TRBJ2-7; 7 nucleotides line up with TRBD1. Per the germline V gene, CDR1 is SGHVS and CDR2 is FQNEAQ. The V segment lost 2 bases and the J segment 1 base; nucleotides outside the gene matches: 5. CDR3 length equals 15 residues. The CDR3 is CASSLRATGSYEQYF. CDR3 DNA (partial): TGTGCCAGCAGCTTACGGGCGACAGGGTCCTACGAG.

A few counts support this clone. The read ends 3 residues before the CDR3 terminus; that terminus is restored from the germline J gene. The rearrangement joins TRBV19 to TRBJ1-5; D remains unclear. The V and J ends lost 5 bases and 2 bases respectively, with 4 bases between them. This CDR3 contains 12 residues. The germline CDR1 and CDR2 sequences are LNHDA and SQIVND (reference sequence). The covered CDR3 bases are TGTGCCAGTAGTGAGGGCAATCAGCCC. This sequence encodes CASSEGNQP. The complete CDR3 protein is CASSEGNQPQHF.

The table lists this clone with many counts. Partial CDR3 DNA: TGTGCCTGGAGTGTAAGGCGGGGGGCCGGGGAG. This translates into CAWSVRRGAGE. The complete CDR3 reads CAWSVRRGAGELFF. The chain combines TRBV30 with TRBJ2-2; TRBD2 matches at 8 bases. With the read ending 3 residues before the CDR3 end, the germline J gene is used to fill in that end. The V segment lost 0 bases and the J segment 6 bases; nucleotides outside the gene matches: 3. Germline loops: CDR1 GTSNPN, CDR2 SVGIG (reference sequence). CDR3 length: 14 amino acids.